This section outlines one T cell receptor (beta chain) sequence together with its context. The antigen is unknown. Time point defined: baseline pretreatment blood. Documented treatment: 15 Gy SBRT to primary tumor, nephrectomy 4 weeks later. This sample stems from a study of radiation and T cells in renal cell carcinoma. Findings and limits, study-wide: Top tumor clonotypes rose in blood 2 weeks post-radiation, then contracted. Without pretreatment biopsies, baseline tumor clonotype presence was undetermined.

Measured with immunoSEQ multiplex PCR; TCRdb has only the in-frame clones, and not every one. This sample has 90,000 to 95,000 clones; 65% to 85% occur once, and the top ten carry more than 5.5%. The CDR3 consists of 11 residues. Germline V CDR1 and CDR2: MDHEN, SYDVKM. Trimming cost V 7 bases and J 3 bases, with 6 bases left between them. The receptor comes from a man aged 55 to 70 with renal cell carcinoma. The chain recombines TRBV28 with TRBJ1-1, with unresolved D. The input for sequencing was blood, taken from a patient whose treatment included radiotherapy and nephrectomy. CDR3 residues: CASNEDTEAFF. The CDR3 nucleotides read TGTGCCAGCAACGAGGACACTGAAGCTTTCTTT.